The 9 T cell receptor beta chains given below trace back to one sample, sequenced in a study of blood T cell repertoires in COVID-19. Sequencing was performed with immunoSEQ multiplex PCR; in TCRdb, only in-frame clones are kept and a portion is missing. The sample lists around 90,000 clones; approximately 80% were seen once. The sequencing input was peripheral blood. These receptor sequences come from a woman in her 70s with active or convalescent COVID-19.

The CDR3 coding sequence is TGTGCCATCAGCCTGTCCGGGGATCAAAACATTCAGTACTTC. It yields the protein CAISLSGDQNIQYF. This sequence joins TRBV10-3 and TRBJ2-4, with a weak D call TRBD2 (5 bases). Germline loops: CDR1 ENHRY, CDR2 SYGVKD. Trimming removed 6 bases from V and 5 bases from J, with 14 bases in between. The length of the CDR3 is 14 residues.

V usage is TRBV19 and J usage is TRBJ1-2, with D maybe TRBD1 (5 bases). In germline, CDR1 is LNHDA, CDR2 SQIVND (reference sequence). The V and J ends lost 3 bases and 4 bases respectively, with 18 bases between them. CDR3 length: 16 residues. Here the CDR3 DNA reads TGTGCCAGTAGTATGTTTACAGGAGATCCCTTCTATGGCTACACCTTC. This codes for CASSMFTGDPFYGYTF.

The CDR3 loop is CASSRTGASYYGYTF. The CDR3 nucleotides read TGTGCCAGTAGCCGGACAGGGGCATCGTACTATGGCTACACCTTC. This chain uses TRBV19 with TRBJ1-2; the match to TRBD1 covers 9 bases. The CDR3 is 15 residues long. Germline V gives CDR1 LNHDA, CDR2 SQIVND (reference sequence). J lost 3 bases, V lost 6 bases, and 8 bases had no gene match.

The chain couples TRBV18 to TRBJ2-7; 10 nucleotides agree with TRBD2. Losses at the gene ends were 4 bases for V and 2 bases for J; bases not matched to a gene: 5. Per the germline V gene, CDR1 is KGHSH and CDR2 is LQKENI. The CDR3 sequence is 15 residues long. The CDR3 sequence is CASSLGTSDTYEQYF. In DNA, the CDR3 is TGTGCCAGCTCACTCGGGACTAGCGATACCTACGAGCAGTACTTC.

A single count supports this clone. The gene calls are TRBV3-1 (or the pseudogene TRBV3-2) and TRBJ1-1; D call uncertain. V was shortened by 4 bases and J by 10 bases, with 16 bases between the two germline ends. The CDR3 consists of 13 residues. Germline assignment: CDR1 LGHDT and CDR2 YNNKEL (reference sequence). The CDR3 region has the DNA TGTGCCAGCAGCCCAAGTCCCCCGTGGAGAGCTTTCTTT. Translation gives CASSPSPPWRAFF.

The chain links TRBV24-1 to TRBJ1-2; TRBD1 matches 7 bases. The CDR3 has 17 residues. With V trimmed by 3 bases and J by 7 bases, 16 bases remained unmatched. CDR1 and CDR2 from the germline V gene are KGHDR and SFDVKD. The CDR3 sequence: CATSDTGTAPAVTGYTF. The CDR3 DNA reads TGTGCCACCAGTGATACTGGGACAGCTCCGGCCGTTACTGGCTACACCTTC.

The chain uses TRBV7-2 and TRBJ1-1; no clear D. Trimming took 3 bases from V and 1 from J, leaving 9 bases between them. CDR1 SGHTA and CDR2 FQGNSA come from the germline V gene. The CDR3 sequence is 14 residues long. CDR3 loop: CASSFGPQNTEAFF. CDR3 nucleotides: TGTGCCAGCAGCTTTGGCCCGCAGAACACTGAAGCTTTCTTT.

A single count supports this clone. This chain connects TRBV24-1 to TRBJ2-2, with 7 bases fitting TRBD1. The CDR3 runs to 16 residues. CDR1 and CDR2 from the germline V gene are KGHDR and SFDVKD. V dropped 3 bases and J dropped 1; count of bases not matched to a gene: 4. The CDR3 DNA reads TGTGCCACCAGTGATCCCAGGACAGGGAACACCGGGGAGCTGTTTTTT. This encodes CATSDPRTGNTGELFF.

The rearrangement links TRBV19 to TRBJ1-5; 10 bases align to TRBD1. The V and J ends lost 0 bases and 3 bases, in that order; junction bases with no gene match: 8. Per the germline V gene, CDR1 is LNHDA and CDR2 is SQIVND (reference sequence). CDR3 length: 18 amino acids. The CDR3 sequence is CASSIDSGQGINNQPQHF. In DNA form, the CDR3 reads TGTGCCAGTAGTATAGATTCGGGACAGGGGATCAACAATCAGCCCCAGCATTTT.